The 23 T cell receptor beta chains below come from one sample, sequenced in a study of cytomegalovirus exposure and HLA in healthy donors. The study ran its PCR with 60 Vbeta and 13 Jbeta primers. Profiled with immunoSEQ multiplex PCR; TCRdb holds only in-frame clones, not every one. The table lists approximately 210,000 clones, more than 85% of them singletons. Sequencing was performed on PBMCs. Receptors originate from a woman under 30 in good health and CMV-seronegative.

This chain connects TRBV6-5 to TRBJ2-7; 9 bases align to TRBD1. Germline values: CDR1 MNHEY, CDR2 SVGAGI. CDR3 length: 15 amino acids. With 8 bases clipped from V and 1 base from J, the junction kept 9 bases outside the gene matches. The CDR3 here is CASADPGTGSYEQYF. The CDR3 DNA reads TGTGCCAGCGCCGACCCGGGGACAGGGTCCTACGAGCAGTACTTC.

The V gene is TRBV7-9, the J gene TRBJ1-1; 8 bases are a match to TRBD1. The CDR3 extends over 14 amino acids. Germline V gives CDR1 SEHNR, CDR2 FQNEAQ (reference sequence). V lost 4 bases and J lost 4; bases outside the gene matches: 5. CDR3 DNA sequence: TGTGCCAGCAGCTCGCAGGGGGCGGCCACTGAAGCTTTCTTT. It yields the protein CASSSQGAATEAFF.

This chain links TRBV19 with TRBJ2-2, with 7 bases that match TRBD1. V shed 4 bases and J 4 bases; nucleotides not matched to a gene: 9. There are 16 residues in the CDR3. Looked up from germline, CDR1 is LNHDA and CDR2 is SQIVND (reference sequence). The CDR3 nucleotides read TGTGCCAGTAGTAAAACAGGGGTGATCGCCACCGGGGAGCTGTTTTTT. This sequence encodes CASSKTGVIATGELFF.

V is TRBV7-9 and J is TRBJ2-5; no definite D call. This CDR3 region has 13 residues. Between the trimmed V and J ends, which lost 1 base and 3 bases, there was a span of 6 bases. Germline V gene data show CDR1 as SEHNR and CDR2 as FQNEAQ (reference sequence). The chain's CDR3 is CASSLGVEETQYF. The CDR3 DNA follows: TGTGCCAGCAGCTTAGGAGTAGAAGAGACCCAGTACTTC. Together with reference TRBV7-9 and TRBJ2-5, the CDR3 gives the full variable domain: DTGVSQNPRHKITKRGQNVTFRCDPISEHNRLYWYRQTLGQGPEFLTYFQNEAQLEKSRLLSDRFSAERPKGSFSTLEIQRTEQGDSAMYLCASSLGVEETQYFGPGTRLLVL.

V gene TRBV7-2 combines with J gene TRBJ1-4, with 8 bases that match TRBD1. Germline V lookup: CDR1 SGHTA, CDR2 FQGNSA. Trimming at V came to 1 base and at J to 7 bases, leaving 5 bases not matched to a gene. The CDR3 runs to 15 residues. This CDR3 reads CASSLGNRGGEKLFF. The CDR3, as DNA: TGTGCCAGCAGCTTAGGAAACAGGGGGGGTGAAAAACTGTTTTTT.

CDR3 amino acids: CASSVLAGSYEQYF. CDR3 DNA sequence: TGCGCCAGCAGTGTACTAGCGGGATCCTACGAGCAGTACTTC. The chain links TRBV10-2 to TRBJ2-7, with 10 bases identical to TRBD2. CDR3 length: 14 residues. With 4 bases clipped from V and 1 base from J, the junction kept 1 base outside the gene matches. In germline, CDR1 is WSHSY, CDR2 SAAADI.

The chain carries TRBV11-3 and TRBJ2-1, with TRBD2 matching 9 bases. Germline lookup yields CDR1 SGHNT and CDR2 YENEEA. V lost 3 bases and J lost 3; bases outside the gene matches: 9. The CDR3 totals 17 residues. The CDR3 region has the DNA TGTGCCAGCAGCTTCCACACGACTAGCGGACTCTACAATGAGCAGTTCTTC. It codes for CASSFHTTSGLYNEQFF.

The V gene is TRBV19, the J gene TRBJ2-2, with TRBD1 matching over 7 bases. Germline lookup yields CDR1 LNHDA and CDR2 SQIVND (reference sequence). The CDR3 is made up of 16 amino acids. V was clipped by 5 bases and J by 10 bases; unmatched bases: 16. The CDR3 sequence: CASSLRGGQLSLELFF. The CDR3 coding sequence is TGTGCCAGTAGTCTCCGAGGGGGACAGCTTTCCCTGGAGCTGTTTTTT. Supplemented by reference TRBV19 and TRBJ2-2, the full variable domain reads DGGITQSPKYLFRKEGQNVTLSCEQNLNHDAMYWYRQDPGQGLRLIYYSQIVNDFQKGDIAEGYSVSREKKESFPLTVTSAQKNPTAFYLCASSLRGGQLSLELFFGEGSRLTVL.

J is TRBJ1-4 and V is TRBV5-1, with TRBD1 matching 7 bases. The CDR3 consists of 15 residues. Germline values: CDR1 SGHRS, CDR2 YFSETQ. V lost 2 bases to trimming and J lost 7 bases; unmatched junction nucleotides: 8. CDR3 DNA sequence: TGCGCCAGCAGCTTTACCAGGGGGTTTGGTGAAAAACTGTTTTTT. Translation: CASSFTRGFGEKLFF.

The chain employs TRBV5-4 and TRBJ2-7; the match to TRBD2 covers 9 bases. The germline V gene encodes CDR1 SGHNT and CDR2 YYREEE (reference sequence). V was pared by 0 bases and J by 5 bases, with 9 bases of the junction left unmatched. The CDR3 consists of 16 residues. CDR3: CASSLAGAGGLDEQYF. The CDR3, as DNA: TGTGCCAGCAGCTTGGCCGGGGCGGGAGGGTTGGACGAGCAGTACTTC.

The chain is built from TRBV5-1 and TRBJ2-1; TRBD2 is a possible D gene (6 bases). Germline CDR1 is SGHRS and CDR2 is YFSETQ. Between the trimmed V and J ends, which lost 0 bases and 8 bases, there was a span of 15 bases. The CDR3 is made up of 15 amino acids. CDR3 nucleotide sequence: TGCGCCAGCAGCTTGGGGGGACTGGGCGGGGATGAGCAGTTCTTC. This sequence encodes CASSLGGLGGDEQFF.

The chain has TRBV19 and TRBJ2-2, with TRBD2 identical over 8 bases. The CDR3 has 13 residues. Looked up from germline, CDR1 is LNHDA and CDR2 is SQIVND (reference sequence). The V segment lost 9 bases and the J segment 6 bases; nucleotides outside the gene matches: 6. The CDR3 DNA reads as TGTGCCAGCAGGACTAGCAGTGCCGGGGAGCTGTTTTTT. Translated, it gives CASRTSSAGELFF.

The CDR3 loop is CASSLQGTDTQYF. CDR3 in DNA: TGCGCCAGCAGCTTGCAGGGGACAGATACGCAGTATTTT. The chain is built from TRBV5-1 and TRBJ2-3, with D maybe TRBD1 (6 bases). The CDR3 has 13 amino acids. Trimming pared 1 base from V and 3 bases from J, leaving 6 bases between. CDR1 SGHRS and CDR2 YFSETQ come from the germline V gene.

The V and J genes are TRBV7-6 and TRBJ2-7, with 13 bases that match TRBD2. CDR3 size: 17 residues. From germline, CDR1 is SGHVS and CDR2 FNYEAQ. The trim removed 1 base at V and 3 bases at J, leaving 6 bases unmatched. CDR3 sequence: CASSLDGLAGVGYEQYF. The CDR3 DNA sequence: TGTGCCAGCAGCTTAGATGGACTAGCGGGAGTAGGCTACGAGCAGTACTTC. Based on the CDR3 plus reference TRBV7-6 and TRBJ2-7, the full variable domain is GAGVSQSPRYKVTKRGQDVALRCDPISGHVSLYWYRQALGQGPEFLTYFNYEAQQDKSGLPNDRFSAERPEGSISTLTIQRTEQRDSAMYRCASSLDGLAGVGYEQYFGPGTRLTVT.

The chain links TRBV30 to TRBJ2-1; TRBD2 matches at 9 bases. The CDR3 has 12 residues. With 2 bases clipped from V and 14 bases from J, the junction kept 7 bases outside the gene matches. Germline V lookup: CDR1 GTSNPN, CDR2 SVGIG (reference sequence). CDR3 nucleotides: TGTGCCTGGAGTACTAGCGGGCCTTGGGAGTTCTTC. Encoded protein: CAWSTSGPWEFF.

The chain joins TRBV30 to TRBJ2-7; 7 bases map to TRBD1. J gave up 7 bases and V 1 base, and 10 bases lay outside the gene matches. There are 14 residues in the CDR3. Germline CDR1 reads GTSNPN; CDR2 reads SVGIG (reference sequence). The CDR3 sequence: CAWSATRGYREQYF. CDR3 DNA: TGTGCCTGGAGTGCCACCAGGGGGTATCGGGAGCAGTACTTC.

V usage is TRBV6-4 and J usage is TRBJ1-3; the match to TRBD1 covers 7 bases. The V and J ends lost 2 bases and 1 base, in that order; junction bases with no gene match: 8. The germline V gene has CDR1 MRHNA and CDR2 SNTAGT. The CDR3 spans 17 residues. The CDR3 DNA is TGTGCCAGCAGTGACCCAGGGGACAGCCGATCTGGAAACACCATATATTTT. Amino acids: CASSDPGDSRSGNTIYF.

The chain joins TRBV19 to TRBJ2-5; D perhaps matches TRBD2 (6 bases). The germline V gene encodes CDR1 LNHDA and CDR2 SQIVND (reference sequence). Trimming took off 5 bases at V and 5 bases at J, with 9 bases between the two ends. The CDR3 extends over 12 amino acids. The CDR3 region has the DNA TGTGCCAGTAGTCTCCGGGGGGAGACCCAGTACTTC. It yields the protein CASSLRGETQYF.

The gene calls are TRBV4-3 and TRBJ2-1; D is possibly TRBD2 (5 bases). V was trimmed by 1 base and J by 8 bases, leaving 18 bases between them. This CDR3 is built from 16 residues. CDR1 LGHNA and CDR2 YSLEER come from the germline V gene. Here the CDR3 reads CASSQVTTPPFDEQFF. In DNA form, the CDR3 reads TGCGCCAGCAGCCAAGTGACTACCCCCCCTTTCGATGAGCAGTTCTTC.

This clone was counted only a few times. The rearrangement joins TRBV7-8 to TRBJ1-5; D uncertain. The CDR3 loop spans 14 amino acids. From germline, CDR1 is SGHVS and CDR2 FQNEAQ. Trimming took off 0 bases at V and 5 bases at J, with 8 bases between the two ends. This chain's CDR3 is CASSLATGDQPQHF. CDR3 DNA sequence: TGTGCCAGCAGCTTAGCGACTGGTGATCAGCCCCAGCATTTT.

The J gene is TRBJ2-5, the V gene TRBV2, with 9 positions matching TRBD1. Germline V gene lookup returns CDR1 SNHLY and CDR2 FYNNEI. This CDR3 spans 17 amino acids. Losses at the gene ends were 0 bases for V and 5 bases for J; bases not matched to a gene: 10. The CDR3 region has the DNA TGTGCCAGCAGTGAAGCGCTTTGGACAGGGGATTACGAGACCCAGTACTTC. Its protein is CASSEALWTGDYETQYF.

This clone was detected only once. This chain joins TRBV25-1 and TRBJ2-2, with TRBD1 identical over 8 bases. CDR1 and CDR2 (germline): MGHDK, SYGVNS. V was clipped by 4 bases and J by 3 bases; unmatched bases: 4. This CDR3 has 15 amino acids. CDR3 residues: CASSVGTGYTGELFF. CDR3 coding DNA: TGTGCCAGCAGTGTTGGGACAGGCTACACCGGGGAGCTGTTTTTT.

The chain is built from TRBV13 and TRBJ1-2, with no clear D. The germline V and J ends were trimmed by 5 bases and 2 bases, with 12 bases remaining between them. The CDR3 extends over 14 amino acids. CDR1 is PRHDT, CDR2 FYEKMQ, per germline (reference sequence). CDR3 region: CASSKRGLNYGYTF. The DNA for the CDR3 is TGTGCCAGCAGCAAACGAGGTTTGAACTATGGCTACACCTTC.